This passage covers 17 T cell receptor beta chains from one sample sequenced in a study of PD-1 blockade in classical Hodgkin lymphoma. Clones were sequenced by immunoSEQ multiplex PCR, and TCRdb holds only the in-frame ones, with some missing. The table includes 22,000 or so clones, about 82% detected once. All trial patients relapsed after autologous stem cell transplantation. Source: peripheral blood mononuclear cells (PBMCs), taken before the second cycle of nivolumab. These receptor sequences come from a human donor with classical Hodgkin lymphoma.

The rearrangement joins TRBV6-5 to TRBJ2-5, with D unclear. The CDR3 extends over 14 amino acids. The V end was cut by 5 bases, the J end by 1 base, with 11 bases between. Germline V gene sequence: CDR1 MNHEY, CDR2 SVGAGI. Here the CDR3 reads CASSTPRTQETQYF. The DNA for the CDR3 is TGTGCCAGCAGTACGCCCCGTACCCAAGAGACCCAGTACTTC.

The chain uses TRBV6-1 and TRBJ1-5; TRBD1 matches 7 bases. Germline trimming cut 11 bases from V and 7 bases from J; bases unmatched to any gene: 11. CDR3 length: 13 amino acids. The germline V gene has CDR1 MNHNS and CDR2 SASEGT. CDR3 loop: CAVNIDRAQPQHF. The CDR3 nucleotides are TGTGCCGTGAACATTGACAGGGCCCAGCCCCAGCATTTT.

V and J are TRBV2 and TRBJ2-3; no firm D call. Germline lookup yields CDR1 SNHLY and CDR2 FYNNEI. V was trimmed by 6 bases and J by 5 bases, leaving 24 bases between them. This CDR3 region has 17 residues. For the CDR3, the DNA is TGTGCCAGCAGCCCGCCGATACCCCCACCACCTTTAGATACGCAGTATTTT. This encodes CASSPPIPPPPLDTQYF.

The chain links TRBV4-3 to TRBJ2-2; TRBD1 aligns across 12 bases. V lost 3 bases and J lost 9; bases outside the gene matches: 5. This CDR3 has 15 amino acids. The germline CDR1 and CDR2 sequences are LGHNA and YSLEER. CDR3 residues: CASSHGRDRGRELFF. DNA of the CDR3: TGCGCCAGCAGCCATGGCCGGGACAGGGGGCGGGAGCTGTTTTTT.

The chain couples TRBV6-5 to TRBJ2-5; possibly TRBD1 or TRBD2 for D (5 bases each). V was shortened by 5 bases and J by 12 bases, with 13 bases between the two germline ends. CDR3 length: 11 amino acids. Germline V lookup: CDR1 MNHEY, CDR2 SVGAGI. Here the CDR3 DNA reads TGTGCCAGCAGTCAAGGGGCCGGGGAGTACTTC. This gives the protein CASSQGAGEYF.

V is TRBV6-5 and J is TRBJ2-7, with 10 positions matching TRBD1. Germline CDR1 and CDR2: MNHEY and SVGAGI. The CDR3 extends over 14 amino acids. J gave up 7 bases and V 2 bases, and 5 bases lay outside the gene matches. CDR3 DNA sequence: TGTGCCAGCAGTTACAGGGGACAGGGGTCTGAGCAGTACGTC. It encodes CASSYRGQGSEQYV.

This chain connects TRBV9 to TRBJ2-7; D perhaps matches TRBD2 (6 bases). This CDR3 comprises 14 residues. The ends were cut back, 4 bases at V and 5 bases at J, with 16 bases in the middle. CDR1 and CDR2 (germline): SGDLS, YYNGEE. The CDR3 sequence is CASSLRFRENEQYF. The DNA for the CDR3 is TGTGCCAGCAGCCTTCGTTTCCGGGAGAACGAGCAGTACTTC.

The chain links TRBV6-1 to TRBJ2-7; 11 bases are a match to TRBD2. The CDR3 spans 15 residues. Germline CDR1 is MNHNS and CDR2 is SASEGT. The V gene end was trimmed by 4 bases and the J gene end by 4 bases; junction bases not matched to a gene: 6. This CDR3 reads CASSVTLAGAYEQYF. CDR3 DNA: TGTGCCAGCAGTGTAACACTAGCGGGGGCTTACGAGCAGTACTTC.

The gene calls are TRBV11-3 and TRBJ2-3; 13 nucleotides match TRBD2. Germline V gene lookup returns CDR1 SGHNT and CDR2 YENEEA. The CDR3 consists of 18 residues. Losses at the gene ends were 5 bases for V and 3 bases for J; bases not matched to a gene: 11. CDR3 amino acids: CASSPGLAGPTGTDTQYF. The CDR3 DNA is TGTGCCAGCAGCCCGGGACTAGCGGGGCCTACGGGGACAGATACGCAGTATTTT. Using reference TRBV11-3 and TRBJ2-3 for the parts outside the CDR3, the full variable domain is EAGVVQSPRYKIIEKKQPVAFWCNPISGHNTLYWYLQNLGQGPELLIRYENEEAVDDSQLPKDRFSAERLKGVDSTLKIQPAELGDSAVYLCASSPGLAGPTGTDTQYFGPGTRLTVL.

The chain has TRBV27 and TRBJ2-6; TRBD1 matches 11 bases. With V trimmed by 0 bases and J by 3 bases, 7 bases remained unmatched. The CDR3 extends over 19 amino acids. CDR1 is MNHEY and CDR2 is SMNVEV in the germline V gene (reference sequence). CDR3 sequence (DNA): TGTGCCAGCAGTTTATCCGGGACAGGGGGAAACTATGGGGCCAACGTCCTGACTTTC. Its translation: CASSLSGTGGNYGANVLTF.

This chain joins TRBV6-1 and TRBJ2-1, with a tentative D call TRBD2 (6 bases). This CDR3 has 13 amino acids. Germline V gene lookup returns CDR1 MNHNS and CDR2 SASEGT. The V and J ends lost 7 bases and 7 bases respectively, with 14 bases between them. CDR3 nucleotides: TGTGCCAGCAACGCTGGGGCGGGGAATGAGCAGTTCTTC. Its translation: CASNAGAGNEQFF.

The chain is built from TRBV5-1 and TRBJ1-6, with D possibly TRBD1 on 6 matching bases. CDR1 and CDR2 from the germline V gene are SGHRS and YFSETQ. This CDR3 comprises 14 residues. Trimming pared 6 bases from V and 7 bases from J, leaving 14 bases between. CDR3: CASNLGGRNSPLHF. In DNA form, the CDR3 reads TGCGCCAGCAATTTAGGGGGGCGCAATTCACCCCTCCACTTT.

V and J are TRBV2 and TRBJ1-1, with unresolved D. The CDR3 is made up of 13 amino acids. Germline V gene sequence: CDR1 SNHLY, CDR2 FYNNEI. The germline V and J ends were trimmed by 4 bases and 1 base, with 7 bases remaining between them. The CDR3 loop reads CASSVVENTEAFF. In nucleotides, the CDR3 is TGTGCCAGCAGTGTAGTTGAGAACACTGAAGCTTTCTTT. Full variable domain (rest looked up from reference TRBV2 and TRBJ1-1): EPEVTQTPSHQVTQMGQEVILRCVPISNHLYFYWYRQILGQKVEFLVSFYNNEISEKSEIFDDQFSVERPDGSNFTLKIRSTKLEDSAMYFCASSVVENTEAFFGQGTRLTVV.

This chain uses TRBV11-2 with TRBJ2-7; tentatively, D is TRBD1 (7 bases). The CDR3 has 15 amino acids. CDR1 and CDR2 (germline): SGHAT, FQNNGV. V lost 3 bases, J lost 0 bases, and 12 bases lay in between. The CDR3 nucleotides read TGTGCCAGCAGCTTCGGGGGACAGAGCTCCTACGAGCAGTACGTC. It codes for CASSFGGQSSYEQYV.

J is TRBJ2-3 and V is TRBV2; TRBD1 agrees at 9 bases. V lost 5 bases and J lost 8; bases outside the gene matches: 11. This CDR3 is 15 amino acids long. Germline V gene sequence: CDR1 SNHLY, CDR2 FYNNEI. The CDR3 DNA is TGTGCCAGCAGTCAGACAGGGGGAGTCAGGGGTACGCAGTATTTT. It specifies CASSQTGGVRGTQYF.

This clone occurred a few times. This rearrangement joins TRBV7-9 to TRBJ2-7, with TRBD1 matching 8 bases. This CDR3 has 12 amino acids. Germline CDR1 and CDR2: SEHNR and FQNEAQ (reference sequence). J gave up 2 bases and V 9 bases, and 3 bases lay outside the gene matches. The CDR3 is CASGQGTYEQYF. For the CDR3, the DNA is TGTGCCAGTGGACAGGGCACCTACGAGCAGTACTTC.

The J gene is TRBJ1-2, the V gene TRBV9; no definite D call. Germline CDR1 reads SGDLS; CDR2 reads YYNGEE. V lost 4 bases and J 8 bases, leaving 9 bases between the germline ends. The length of the CDR3 is 11 residues. The CDR3 coding sequence is TGTGCCAGCAGCCTTCAGCGGGGCTACACCTTC. Amino acids: CASSLQRGYTF.